A single sample gave rise to the 15 T cell receptor beta chains below, sequenced in a study of response to subunit inactivated influenza vaccine (dated by TCRdb to the late 2010s). Library preparation used RT-PCR. The sequencing machine was an Illumina HiSeq 2500. TCRdb ran its own pipeline on the public reads, namely fastp trimming at Q25 and MiXCR clone calling, and kept in-frame beta chains. Every entry covers one CDR3 protein and lists the most common genes and DNA from its rows. Across this sample there are over 450,000 distinct CDR3 sequences, with about an eighth seen only once. In total, the top ten clones hold less than 15% of the sample. The time point label, as the study defines it: approximately 40 days after influenza vaccine administration. The sequenced sample was PBMCs from blood, obtained about 40 days after vaccination. Receptors originate from a man between 45 and 60 years old who received an inactivated influenza vaccine. Donor details come from another sample of the same person, matched by shared clones.

This clonotype has a count of ten or more. The J gene is TRBJ1-1, the V gene TRBV7-2; perhaps TRBD1 as D (5 bases). V gave up 1 base and J gave up 7 bases, with 10 bases separating them. The germline gives CDR1 SGHTA, CDR2 FQGNSA. The CDR3 runs 13 residues. CDR3 coding DNA: TGTGCCAGCAGCTTAGGGGGAAGGGGTGAAGCTTTCTTT. It is translated as CASSLGGRGEAFF. Complete variable domain (other parts from reference TRBV7-2 and TRBJ1-1): GAGVSQSPSNKVTEKGKDVELRCDPISGHTALYWYRQSLGQGLEFLIYFQGNSAPDKSGLPSDRFSAERTGGSVSTLTIQRTQQEDSAVYLCASSLGGRGEAFFGQGTRLTVV.

This clonotype was picked up a small number of times. This chain links TRBV29-1 with TRBJ1-5; D remains unclear. Germline values: CDR1 SQVTM, CDR2 ANQGSEA. Deletions cut 4 bases from V and 4 bases from J, with 8 bases between. The CDR3 covers 12 residues. CDR3 coding DNA: TGCAGCGTTGGAACAGAGAATCAGCCCCAGCATTTT. Amino acid sequence: CSVGTENQPQHF.

This clonotype was seen at least ten times. The chain is built from TRBV29-1 and TRBJ2-2; possible D gene TRBD2, 5 bases. Trimming pared 8 bases from V and 6 bases from J, leaving 16 bases between. Germline values: CDR1 SQVTM, CDR2 ANQGSEA. This CDR3 has 13 residues. CDR3 protein: CSSEEEAPGELFF. CDR3 in DNA: TGCAGCTCCGAGGAGGAAGCTCCCGGGGAGCTGTTTTTT.

Ten or more counts support this clonotype. The genes are TRBV10-3 and TRBJ2-5; 14 nucleotides agree with TRBD2. In germline, CDR1 is ENHRY, CDR2 SYGVKD. The J segment lost 4 bases and the V segment lost 0 bases, leaving 7 bases of the junction unmatched. The CDR3 is made up of 18 amino acids. CDR3 nucleotides: TGTGCCATCAGTGAGTCTGGGACTAGCGGGAGTCGGGTAGAGACCCAGTACTTC. Residues: CAISESGTSGSRVETQYF.

This clonotype was seen a few times. CDR3 in amino acids: CASSRTGRPNQYF. The CDR3 DNA reads TGTGCCAGCAGCAGGACAGGGCGCCCGAACCAGTACTTC. The rearrangement uses TRBV7-2 and TRBJ2-5; 8 nucleotides agree with TRBD1. CDR1 and CDR2 (germline): SGHTA, FQGNSA. The CDR3 length is 13 residues. J was trimmed by 10 bases and V by 5 bases; bases with no gene match: 9.

This clonotype was recorded at least ten times. The rearrangement joins TRBV20-1 to TRBJ2-3, with TRBD2 as a possible D gene (6 bases). V was cut by 7 bases and J by 3 bases, with 14 bases left in between. CDR1 is DFQATT and CDR2 is SNEGSKA in the germline V gene (reference sequence). This CDR3 spans 13 amino acids. The CDR3 loop reads CSVEVAATDTQYF. The CDR3, as DNA: TGCAGTGTGGAGGTAGCGGCGACAGATACGCAGTATTTT.

Only a few counts were recorded for this clonotype. V gene TRBV15 combines with J gene TRBJ1-1; D may be TRBD1 (5 bases). V shed 5 bases and J shed 6 bases, with 16 bases lying between them. The CDR3 extends over 14 amino acids. Germline lookup yields CDR1 LNHNV and CDR2 YYDKDF (reference sequence). The CDR3 sequence: CATSDQGRASEAFF. CDR3 in DNA: TGTGCCACCAGCGATCAGGGTAGGGCTTCTGAAGCTTTCTTT. The full variable domain, with the rest looked up from reference TRBV15 and TRBJ1-1, is DAMVIQNPRYQVTQFGKPVTLSCSQTLNHNVMYWYQQKSSQAPKLLFHYYDKDFNNEADTPDNFQSRRPNTSFCFLDIRSPGLGDTAMYLCATSDQGRASEAFFGQGTRLTVV.

This clonotype was seen a few times. The chain uses TRBV12-5 and TRBJ2-1, with a possible D match to TRBD1 (6 bases). The CDR3 totals 15 residues. Per germline, CDR1 LGHNT and CDR2 FRNRAP. The V end was cut by 7 bases, the J end by 4 bases, with 17 bases between. The DNA for the CDR3 is TGTGCTAGTGATCTAGGCAGGGGTGCGTACAATGAGCAGTTCTTC. It is translated as CASDLGRGAYNEQFF.

In this sample, this clonotype turned up a few times. The chain joins TRBV7-9 to TRBJ2-3; the D call may be TRBD1 or TRBD2 (6 bases each). The V end lost 4 bases, the J end lost 9 bases, and 23 bases lay between the germline ends. This CDR3 has 16 residues. Per germline, CDR1 SEHNR and CDR2 FQNEAQ (reference sequence). The CDR3 region is CASSWGAGRTGGTQYF. CDR3 nucleotides: TGTGCCAGCAGCTGGGGGGCAGGCAGGACCGGGGGCACGCAGTATTTT.

The CDR3 spells CASSFDGYNEQFF. The CDR3 DNA follows: TGTGCCAGCAGTTTCGACGGATACAATGAGCAGTTCTTC. The rearrangement joins TRBV12-3 or TRBV12-4 to TRBJ2-1; D unclear. With 3 bases removed from V and 4 bases from J, the gap between germline ends came to 7 bases. This CDR3 contains 13 residues.

This chain connects TRBV12-3 or TRBV12-4 to TRBJ2-2, with 12 bases fitting TRBD2. CDR3 size: 16 residues. The ends lost 5 bases at V and 7 bases at J; junction bases unmatched: 8. CDR3 bases: TGTGCCAGCAGTCCCCGACTAGCGGGGGTCGACGGGGAGCTGTTTTTT. Amino acids: CASSPRLAGVDGELFF.

For the CDR3, the DNA is TGTGCCAGCAGCGAACAACTAGCGGGGGAGACCCAGTACTTC. Translation: CASSEQLAGETQYF. The rearrangement links TRBV12-3 or TRBV12-4 to TRBJ2-5; 10 bases line up with TRBD2. After removal of 6 bases from V and 5 bases from J, the junction contained 6 bases not matched to a gene. The CDR3 consists of 14 residues.

Only a few counts were recorded for this clonotype. This chain connects TRBV20-1 to TRBJ1-1, with unresolved D. Per germline, CDR1 DFQATT and CDR2 SNEGSKA (reference sequence). Trimming stripped 2 bases from V and 3 bases from J, with 4 bases between. The CDR3 totals 11 residues. CDR3 nucleotide sequence: TGCAGTGCTAGATCAGACACTGAAGCTTTCTTT. This translates into CSARSDTEAFF.

The chain links TRBV27 to TRBJ1-5; no reliable D call. V was pared by 1 base and J by 7 bases, with 11 bases between. CDR1 is MNHEY and CDR2 is SMNVEV in the germline V gene (reference sequence). The CDR3 runs 14 residues. The CDR3 sequence: CASSLWPGGQPQHF. The CDR3 region has the DNA TGTGCCAGCAGTTTATGGCCGGGAGGCCAGCCCCAGCATTTT.

Notes on this clonotype: A read error may account for a junction end that differs from germline. The chain joins TRBV20-1 to TRBJ2-7; D is perhaps TRBD1 (5 bases). Per germline, CDR1 DFQATT and CDR2 SNEGSKA (reference sequence). The CDR3 has 17 residues. CDR3 in DNA: TGCTGTGCTAGAGATGCCCTACTCCAGGGATCCGCCTACGAGCAGTACTTC. It is translated as CCARDALLQGSAYEQYF.